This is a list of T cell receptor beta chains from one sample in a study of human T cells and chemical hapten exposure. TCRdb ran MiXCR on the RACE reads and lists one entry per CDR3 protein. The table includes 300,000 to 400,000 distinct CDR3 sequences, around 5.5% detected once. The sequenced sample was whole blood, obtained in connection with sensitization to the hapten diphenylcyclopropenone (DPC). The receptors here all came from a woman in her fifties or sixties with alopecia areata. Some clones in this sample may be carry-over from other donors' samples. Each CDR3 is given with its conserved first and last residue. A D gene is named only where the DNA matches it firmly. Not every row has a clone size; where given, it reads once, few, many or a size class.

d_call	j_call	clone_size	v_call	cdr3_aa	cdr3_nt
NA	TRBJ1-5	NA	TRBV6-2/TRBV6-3	CASSSAGGGYQPQHF	TGTGCCAGCAGTTCCGCTGGGGGAGGGTATCAGCCCCAGCATTTT
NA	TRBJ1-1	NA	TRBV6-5	CASRPRLGSGNTEAFF	TGTGCCAGCAGACCTAGACTGGGGTCGGGGAACACTGAAGCTTTCTTT
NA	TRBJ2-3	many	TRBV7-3	CASSLTGPDTQYF	TGTGCCAGCAGCTTAACGGGTCCAGATACGCAGTATTTT
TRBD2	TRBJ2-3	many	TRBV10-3	CAISVRSGVPDTQYF	TGTGCCATCAGTGTTAGGAGCGGGGTCCCAGATACGCAGTATTTT
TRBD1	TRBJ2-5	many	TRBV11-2	CASSLDPGGTQYF	TGTGCCAGCAGCTTAGATCCAGGGGGGACCCAGTACTTC
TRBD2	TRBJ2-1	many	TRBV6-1	CASSDGNLGLAGGNEQFF	TGTGCCAGCAGCGACGGAAACCTGGGACTAGCGGGAGGGAATGAGCAGTTCTTC
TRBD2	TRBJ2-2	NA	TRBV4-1	CASSPGASGGTGNTGELFF	TGCGCCAGCAGCCCGGGTGCTAGCGGGGGGACCGGGAACACCGGGGAGCTGTTTTTT
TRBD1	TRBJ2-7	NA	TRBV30	CAWSVGQVDEQYF	TGTGCCTGGAGTGTAGGACAGGTCGACGAGCAGTACTTC
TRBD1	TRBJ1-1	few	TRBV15	CATSGRQGNTEAFF	TGTGCCACCAGCGGAAGACAGGGAAACACTGAAGCTTTCTTT
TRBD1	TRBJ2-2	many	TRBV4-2	CASSPRLDREVPGELFF	TGTGCCAGCAGTCCTCGCTTGGACAGGGAAGTCCCCGGGGAGCTGTTTTTT
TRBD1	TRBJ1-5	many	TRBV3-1	CASSRGTGGDQPQHF	TGTGCCAGCAGCCGAGGGACAGGGGGCGATCAGCCCCAGCATTTT
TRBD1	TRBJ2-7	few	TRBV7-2	CASSRNRGPYEQYF	TGTGCCAGCAGCCGGAACAGGGGGCCCTACGAGCAGTACTTC
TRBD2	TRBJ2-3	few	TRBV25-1	CASSEYKWEGRADTQYF	TGTGCCAGCAGTGAATATAAGTGGGAGGGCCGCGCTGATACGCAGTATTTT
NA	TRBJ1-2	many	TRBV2	CASSSTGSNYGYTF	TGTGCCAGCAGTAGCACAGGGTCTAACTATGGCTACACCTTC
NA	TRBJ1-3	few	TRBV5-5	CASSPWSGNTIYF	TGTGCCAGCAGCCCCTGGTCTGGAAACACCATATATTTT
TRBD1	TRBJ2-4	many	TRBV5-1	CASSPLVGTGSLSAKNIQYF	TGCGCCAGCAGCCCACTAGTCGGGACAGGGTCCCTTTCGGCCAAAAACATTCAGTACTTC
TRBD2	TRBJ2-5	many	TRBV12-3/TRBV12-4	CASSFAGDQETQYF	TGTGCCAGCAGTTTTGCGGGGGACCAAGAGACCCAGTACTTC
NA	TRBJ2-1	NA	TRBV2	CATRTDSSYNEQFF	TGTGCCACTCGGACCGACAGCTCCTACAATGAGCAGTTCTTC
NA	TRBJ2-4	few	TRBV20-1	CSAAMLAKNIQYF	TGCAGTGCCGCGATGCTAGCCAAAAACATTCAGTACTTC
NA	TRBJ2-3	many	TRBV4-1	CASSHSTGADTQYF	TGCGCCAGCAGCCACTCCACAGGAGCAGATACGCAGTATTTT
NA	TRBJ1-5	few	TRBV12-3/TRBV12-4	CASSLNSNNQPQHF	TGTGCCAGCAGTTTAAACAGTAACAATCAGCCCCAGCATTTT
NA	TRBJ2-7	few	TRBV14	CASSHRGATIEQYF	TGTGCCAGCAGCCACCGGGGGGCGACCATCGAGCAGTACTTC
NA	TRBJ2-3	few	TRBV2	CASSFARRPDTQYF	TGTGCCAGCAGTTTTGCTAGACGGCCAGATACGCAGTATTTT
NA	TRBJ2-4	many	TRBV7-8	CASSLEGFVEGNIQYF	TGTGCCAGCAGCTTAGAGGGATTTGTGGAGGGAAACATTCAGTACTTC
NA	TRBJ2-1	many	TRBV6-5	CASSYSRRDSYNEQFF	TGTGCCAGCAGTTACTCCCGCAGGGACTCCTACAATGAGCAGTTCTTC
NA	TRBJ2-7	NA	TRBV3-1	CASSQVRRGEQYF	TGTGCCAGCAGCCAAGTCCGGCGGGGCGAGCAGTACTTC
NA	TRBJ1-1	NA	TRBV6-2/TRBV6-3	CASSYESRRVRTEAFF	TGTGCCAGCAGTTATGAGAGTCGGCGGGTGAGAACTGAAGCTTTCTTT
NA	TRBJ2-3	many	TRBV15	CATSRAPSTDTQYF	TGTGCCACCAGCAGAGCACCCAGCACAGATACGCAGTATTTT
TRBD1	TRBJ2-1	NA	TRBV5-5	CASSNRRQGAGNEQFF	TGTGCCAGCAGCAATAGGAGACAGGGGGCGGGCAATGAGCAGTTCTTC
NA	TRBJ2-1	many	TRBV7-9	CASSLVVTNEQFF	TGTGCCAGCAGCTTGGTAGTTACCAATGAGCAGTTCTTC
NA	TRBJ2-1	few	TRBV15	CATSRARDFYNEQFF	TGTGCCACCAGCAGAGCCCGGGACTTCTACAATGAGCAGTTCTTC
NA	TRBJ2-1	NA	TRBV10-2	CASSATGVNEQFF	TGCGCCAGCAGTGCGACCGGAGTGAATGAGCAGTTCTTC
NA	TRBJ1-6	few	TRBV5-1	CASSSSTGDGSPLHF	TGCGCCAGCAGCTCCTCGACAGGTGATGGTTCACCCCTCCACTTT
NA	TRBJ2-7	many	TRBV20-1	CSASIGGTYEQYF	TGCAGTGCTAGTATAGGCGGAACCTACGAGCAGTACTTC
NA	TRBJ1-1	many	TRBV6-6	CASRLDPTEAFF	TGTGCCAGCAGACTCGACCCAACTGAAGCTTTCTTT
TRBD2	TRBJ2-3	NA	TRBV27	CASSLASGVTDTQYF	TGTGCCAGCAGTTTGGCTAGCGGGGTCACAGATACGCAGTATTTT
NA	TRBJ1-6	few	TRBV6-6	CASSYRDLFPLHF	TGTGCCAGCAGTTACCGGGACTTGTTCCCCCTCCACTTT
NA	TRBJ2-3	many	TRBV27	CASSFLGHEENF	TGTGCCAGCAGTTTTTTGGGGCATGAGGAGAATTTT
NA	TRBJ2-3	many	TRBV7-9	CASSLSRGLGTDTQYF	TGTGCCAGCAGCCTATCCAGAGGACTTGGCACAGATACGCAGTATTTT
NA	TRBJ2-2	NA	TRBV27	CASSPGARELFF	TGTGCCAGCAGTCCGGGGGCCCGGGAGCTGTTTTTT
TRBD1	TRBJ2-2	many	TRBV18	CASSPSGTGPSNTGELFF	TGTGCCAGCTCACCTTCCGGGACAGGGCCATCTAACACCGGGGAGCTGTTTTTT
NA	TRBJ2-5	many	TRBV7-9	CASSSLGSGETQYF	TGTGCCAGCAGCTCCCTCGGGAGTGGAGAGACCCAGTACTTC
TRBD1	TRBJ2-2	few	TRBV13	CASSSRTGGGELFF	TGTGCCAGCAGCTCGCGGACAGGAGGCGGGGAGCTGTTTTTT
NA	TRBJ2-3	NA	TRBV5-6	CASSFPGLNTDTQYF	TGTGCCAGCAGCTTCCCAGGACTCAACACAGATACGCAGTATTTT
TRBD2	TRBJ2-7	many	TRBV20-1	CSAGTSGSSYEQYF	TGCAGTGCAGGGACTAGCGGCAGCTCCTACGAGCAGTACTTC
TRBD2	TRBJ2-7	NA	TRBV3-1	CASGTSGSHEQYF	TGTGCCAGCGGGACTAGCGGGAGCCACGAGCAGTACTTC
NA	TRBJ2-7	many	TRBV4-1	CASSQAHTGLGEQYF	TGCGCCAGCAGCCAAGCCCATACGGGTCTCGGCGAGCAGTACTTC